The source of this T cell receptor beta chain is a study of CD8 T cells in ankylosing spondylitis. Findings and limits, study-wide: Prior work had noted some motif variants in reactive arthritis blood and synovial fluid. A CD8+ phenotype characterized the disease-linked clones, which were relatively rare in peripheral blood. Enrichment of disease-linked clones was reportedly significant in matched ankylosing spondylitis synovial fluid. Roughly eight highly homologous variants formed a TCR beta motif that appeared characteristic of ankylosing spondylitis blood.

The CDR3 totals 16 residues. Germline V gives CDR1 SGHAT, CDR2 FQNNGV. Quantitative barcoded 5'-RACE was used to prepare TCR beta libraries. TCRdb analysed the 5' RACE reads with MiXCR anew, one entry per CDR3 protein. The sample contains under 250,000 distinct CDR3 sequences, 5.5% to 7.5% of which appear only once. Comment on this clonotype: Its antigen is unidentified. This sequence may be a read error, since a much larger clone differs from it by one base.

Sequenced material: blood, either unsorted or a sorted T cell fraction (not recorded which). This TCR came from a male donor with ankylosing spondylitis. The rearrangement joins TRBV11-2 to TRBJ2-2; D might be TRBD2 (5 bases). The CDR3 loop reads CASSLNLRAHTGELIF. The CDR3 region has the DNA TGTGCCAGCAGCTTAAATTTGAGGGCTCACACCGGGGAGCTGATTTTT.